This T cell receptor (beta chain) came from a study of blood T cell repertoires in COVID-19. Study-level information: PBMCs, B-cell-depleted T cells, or T cells provided the cDNA or gDNA that made up the material.

Original handling: Estimation of nucleated cell counts relied on the amplification of reference gene primers. The protocol was immunoSEQ multiplex PCR, while the TCRdb copy is restricted to in-frame clones and leaves out a portion. V and J calls and clone size come straight from that table; D and trimming were deduced from the DNA. The sample comprises 70,000 or so clones, 75% of which are singletons, and approximately 21% rests with the top ten. As regards this clone: This CDR3 is also generated by other DNA sequences in the sample.

This clonotype originated in a man aged 65 to 79 with acute or convalescent COVID-19. The sample was peripheral blood.

The CDR3 is CASSYSESNQPQHF. In nucleotides, the CDR3 is TGTGCCAGCAGTTACTCGGAGAGCAATCAGCCCCAGCATTTT. The V and J genes are TRBV6-6 and TRBJ1-5; D call uncertain. The CDR3 has 14 amino acids. Germline loops: CDR1 MNHNY, CDR2 SVGAGI (reference sequence). V lost 0 bases and J lost 1, with 4 bases in between.